Shown below are 32 T cell receptor beta chains from a single sample sequenced in a study of cytomegalovirus exposure and HLA in healthy donors. PCR involved 60 Vbeta and 13 Jbeta primers. Libraries were prepared by immunoSEQ multiplex PCR; TCRdb keeps only in-frame clonotypes and omits some of them. The sample contains around 150,000 clones, 65% to 75% of which appear only once. Sequenced sample: PBMCs. The receptors were gathered from a man aged 55 to 70 in good health and CMV-seronegative.

J is TRBJ1-1 and V is TRBV9; no clear D gene. V dropped 1 base and J dropped 1 base, with 5 bases sitting between them. The CDR3 has 13 residues. Germline CDR1 SGDLS, CDR2 YYNGEE. The CDR3 spells CASSVQANTEAFF. The CDR3 DNA reads as TGTGCCAGCAGCGTACAGGCGAACACTGAAGCTTTCTTT.

This clone has just a few counts. The V call is TRBV29-1, the J call TRBJ2-5, with a weak D call TRBD1 (6 bases). Matching the DNA end better, TRBJ2-7 makes the J call doubtful. Germline CDR1 is SQVTM and CDR2 is ANQGSEA. The CDR3 runs to 13 residues. DNA for the CDR3: TGCAGCGTGGACAGACTTAAGACCGACGAGCAGTACTTC. This codes for CSVDRLKTDEQYF.

The chain recombines TRBV6-6 with TRBJ1-3; 10 nucleotides match TRBD1. CDR3 length: 16 amino acids. Germline assignment: CDR1 MNHNY and CDR2 SVGAGI (reference sequence). J was trimmed by 6 bases and V by 6 bases; bases with no gene match: 11. Written as DNA, the CDR3 is TGTGCCAGCAGCCGACCTCGACAGGGGGCGGAAAACACCATATATTTT. It specifies CASSRPRQGAENTIYF.

This clone came up a few times. The chain has TRBV6-1 and TRBJ1-1; maybe TRBD1 (6 bases). This CDR3 contains 12 residues. From germline, CDR1 is MNHNS and CDR2 SASEGT. Trimming took off 10 bases at V and 5 bases at J, with 14 bases between the two ends. CDR3 amino acids: CATDRWETEAFF. The CDR3 coding sequence is TGTGCCACCGACAGGTGGGAAACTGAAGCTTTCTTT.

V usage is TRBV7-9 and J usage is TRBJ1-2, with 8 positions matching TRBD1. Germline trimming cut 1 base from V and 4 bases from J; bases unmatched to any gene: 2. The CDR3 contains 14 residues. The germline CDR1 and CDR2 sequences are SEHNR and FQNEAQ (reference sequence). CDR3 loop: CASSLVGQGYGYTF. CDR3 sequence (DNA): TGTGCCAGCAGCTTAGTTGGACAGGGCTATGGCTACACCTTC.

This clone showed up just a few times. This chain joins TRBV18 and TRBJ1-1, with D tentatively TRBD1 (6 bases). The germline V gene has CDR1 KGHSH and CDR2 LQKENI. Trimming pared 3 bases from V and 2 bases from J, leaving 19 bases between. The CDR3 is 17 amino acids. CDR3 bases: TGTGCCAGCTCACCCCCGACAGGTAGCAAGGTTAACACTGAAGCTTTCTTT. Translation gives CASSPPTGSKVNTEAFF.

This clone has just one count. This chain connects TRBV30 to TRBJ2-1, with D perhaps TRBD2 (5 bases). CDR1 GTSNPN and CDR2 SVGIG come from the germline V gene (reference sequence). The CDR3 consists of 11 residues. The V gene lost 6 bases and the J gene lost 9 bases, with 12 bases spanning the gap. This CDR3 reads CACRYEGEQFF. CDR3 in DNA: TGTGCCTGTCGATACGAGGGTGAGCAGTTCTTC. The full variable domain, completed using reference TRBV30 and TRBJ2-1, is SQTIHQWPATLVQPVGSPLSLECTVEGTSNPNLYWYRQAAGRGLQLLFYSVGIGQISSEVPQNLSASRPQDRQFILSSKKLLLSDSGFYLCACRYEGEQFFGPGTRLTVL.

This clone was picked up a small number of times. This sequence joins TRBV19 and TRBJ1-1; 7 bases map to TRBD1. The CDR3 is made up of 15 amino acids. Trimming took 7 bases from V and 1 from J; bases not matched to a gene: 9. Germline V CDR1 and CDR2: LNHDA, SQIVND (reference sequence). The CDR3 sequence: CASIDRERKNTEAFF. DNA for the CDR3: TGTGCCAGTATTGACAGGGAAAGGAAGAACACTGAAGCTTTCTTT. The full variable domain, in which reference TRBV19 and TRBJ1-1 provide the parts outside the CDR3, is DGGITQSPKYLFRKEGQNVTLSCEQNLNHDAMYWYRQDPGQGLRLIYYSQIVNDFQKGDIAEGYSVSREKKESFPLTVTSAQKNPTAFYLCASIDRERKNTEAFFGQGTRLTVV.

V usage is TRBV6-5 and J usage is TRBJ1-5, with TRBD1 matching 8 bases. This CDR3 is 14 amino acids long. Trimming at V came to 6 bases and at J to 6 bases, leaving 7 bases not matched to a gene. Germline V lookup: CDR1 MNHEY, CDR2 SVGAGI. The CDR3 loop is CASRPTGDGQPQHF. The CDR3, as DNA: TGTGCCAGCAGGCCGACAGGGGACGGTCAGCCCCAGCATTTT.

This clone has a handful of counts. The CDR3 loop is CASSLHNEQFF. The DNA of the CDR3 is TGTGCCAGTAGTCTCCACAATGAGCAGTTCTTC. This chain connects TRBV19 to TRBJ2-1; D gene uncertain. Trimming took 5 bases from V and 5 from J, leaving 4 bases between them. Germline CDR1 and CDR2: LNHDA and SQIVND (reference sequence). The CDR3 is made up of 11 amino acids.

This clone has only one observation. This chain uses TRBV7-3 with TRBJ2-1; 11 bases fit TRBD2. The V gene end was trimmed by 5 bases and the J gene end by 7 bases; junction bases not matched to a gene: 16. The length of the CDR3 is 18 residues. Looked up from germline, CDR1 is SGHTA and CDR2 is FQGTGA. CDR3 sequence (DNA): TGTGCCAGCAGCCCGACGGGGTTAGCGGGAGGGCTGCGTAATGAGCAGTTCTTC. As protein: CASSPTGLAGGLRNEQFF. The full variable domain, its missing parts supplied by reference TRBV7-3 and TRBJ2-1, is GAGVSQTPSNKVTEKGKYVELRCDPISGHTALYWYRQSLGQGPEFLIYFQGTGAADDSGLPNDRFFAVRPEGSVSTLKIQRTERGDSAVYLCASSPTGLAGGLRNEQFFGPGTRLTVL.

V gene TRBV30 combines with J gene TRBJ2-7; a possible D gene is TRBD1 (7 bases). V was clipped by 6 bases and J by 6 bases, with 9 bases between them. Per germline, CDR1 GTSNPN and CDR2 SVGIG (reference sequence). The CDR3 consists of 10 residues. This CDR3 reads CACQGGEQYF. CDR3 sequence (DNA): TGTGCCTGTCAGGGGGGCGAGCAGTACTTC.

The chain links TRBV6-4 to TRBJ2-5, with 7 bases lining up with TRBD2. V shed 5 bases, J shed 5 bases, and the junction held 11 bases outside the gene matches. CDR1 and CDR2 (germline): MRHNA, SNTAGT. This CDR3 contains 15 residues. The DNA of the CDR3 is TGTGCCAGCAGTACTACGGGGGAGGGCCAGGAGACCCAGTACTTC. Translating it yields CASSTTGEGQETQYF.

The chain is built from TRBV5-1 and TRBJ1-3, with D maybe TRBD1 (5 bases). Germline V CDR1 and CDR2: SGHRS, YFSETQ. The CDR3 length is 15 residues. Trimming pared 4 bases from V and 2 bases from J, leaving 13 bases between. CDR3 sequence: CASSPREGAGNTIYF. For the CDR3, the DNA is TGCGCCAGCAGCCCCAGGGAAGGCGCTGGAAACACCATATATTTT.

This chain joins TRBV28 and TRBJ2-2; D remains ambiguous. V gave up 7 bases and J gave up 6 bases, with 12 bases separating them. The CDR3 loop spans 13 amino acids. CDR1 and CDR2 from the germline V gene are MDHEN and SYDVKM. The CDR3: CASTARVSGELFF. Here the CDR3 DNA reads TGTGCCAGCACCGCGCGAGTGTCCGGGGAGCTGTTTTTT.

The rearrangement joins TRBV4-2 to TRBJ1-4; D might be TRBD1 (5 bases). In germline, CDR1 is LGHNA, CDR2 YNFKEQ. Trimming pared 0 bases from V and 8 bases from J, leaving 25 bases between. CDR3 length: 19 residues. The CDR3 sequence: CASSQEGAGVPGEEEKLFF. CDR3 sequence (DNA): TGTGCCAGCAGCCAAGAAGGAGCGGGGGTTCCCGGAGAAGAAGAAAAACTGTTTTTT.

Only a few counts were recorded for this clone. The CDR3 spells CASSLLGELYEQYF. The CDR3 DNA reads as TGCGCCAGCAGCTTACTCGGGGAACTTTACGAGCAGTACTTC. J is TRBJ2-7 and V is TRBV5-1, with D perhaps TRBD2 (5 bases). Germline CDR1 and CDR2: SGHRS and YFSETQ. CDR3 length: 14 residues. With 2 bases removed from V and 4 bases from J, the gap between germline ends came to 13 bases. Using reference TRBV5-1 and TRBJ2-7 for the parts outside the CDR3, the full variable domain is KAGVTQTPRYLIKTRGQQVTLSCSPISGHRSVSWYQQTPGQGLQFLFEYFSETQRNKGNFPGRFSGRQFSNSRSEMNVSTLELGDSALYLCASSLLGELYEQYFGPGTRLTVT.

The chain combines TRBV6-1 with TRBJ1-5; D perhaps matches TRBD1 (5 bases). V was cut by 2 bases and J by 1 base, with 12 bases left in between. The germline V gene has CDR1 MNHNS and CDR2 SASEGT. The CDR3 sequence is 16 residues long. CDR3 protein: CASSEMAGYSNQPQHF. As DNA, the CDR3 is TGTGCCAGCAGTGAAATGGCAGGGTACAGCAATCAGCCCCAGCATTTT.

The V call is TRBV27, the J call TRBJ1-1; perhaps TRBD1 as D (5 bases). Germline loops: CDR1 MNHEY, CDR2 SMNVEV (reference sequence). The CDR3 is 17 residues long. The germline V and J ends were trimmed by 0 bases and 4 bases, with 18 bases remaining between them. CDR3: CASSLSSLRGDGTEAFF. The CDR3 coding sequence is TGTGCCAGCAGTTTATCGTCCCTTCGGGGGGATGGCACTGAAGCTTTCTTT.

The rearrangement uses TRBV29-1 and TRBJ1-1; 9 bases agree with TRBD1. The V gene's germline CDR1 is SQVTM and CDR2 ANQGSEA. With 5 bases clipped from V and 2 bases from J, the junction kept 3 bases outside the gene matches. This CDR3 has 13 amino acids. The CDR3 reads CSVQTGGNTEAFF. For the CDR3, the DNA is TGCAGCGTTCAAACAGGGGGCAACACTGAAGCTTTCTTT.

This CDR3 reads CACEGQAARYEQYF. The CDR3, as DNA: TGTGCCTGTGAGGGACAGGCGGCGCGATACGAGCAGTACTTC. This sequence joins TRBV30 and TRBJ2-7; 8 bases line up with TRBD1. CDR3 length: 14 residues. The germline V gene encodes CDR1 GTSNPN and CDR2 SVGIG (reference sequence). V trimming: 6 bases; J trimming: 4 bases; junction bases outside the gene matches: 11.

The chain has TRBV29-1 and TRBJ1-1; 7 nucleotides match TRBD1. Germline CDR1 and CDR2: SQVTM and ANQGSEA. V lost 6 bases and J lost 0; bases outside the gene matches: 10. This CDR3 is 15 amino acids long. The CDR3 DNA follows: TGCAGCGTCCCGGTACAGGGGATCATGAACACTGAAGCTTTCTTT. It encodes CSVPVQGIMNTEAFF.

This chain links TRBV18 with TRBJ2-7; 11 bases align to TRBD2. The CDR3 runs to 15 residues. CDR1 and CDR2 from the germline V gene are KGHSH and LQKENI. V shed 3 bases, J shed 4 bases, and the junction held 5 bases outside the gene matches. The CDR3 DNA reads TGTGCCAGCTCACCCGCCGGGACTAGCGGTTACGAGCAGTACTTC. Its protein product is CASSPAGTSGYEQYF.

This clone was seen only a few times. J is TRBJ1-4 and V is TRBV19; TRBD1 matches at 9 bases. J lost 4 bases, V lost 3 bases, and 3 bases had no gene match. CDR1 is LNHDA, CDR2 SQIVND, per germline (reference sequence). CDR3 length: 15 amino acids. The CDR3, as DNA: TGTGCCAGTAGTATTCCGGGACAGGGTAATGAAAAACTGTTTTTT. This gives the protein CASSIPGQGNEKLFF.

This clone was detected only a few times. The junction departs from the called germline gene at one end, perhaps through a read error. J is TRBJ1-1 and V is TRBV7-9, with D maybe TRBD1 (5 bases). The length of the CDR3 is 12 residues. From germline, CDR1 is SEHNR and CDR2 FQNEAQ (reference sequence). CDR3 region: CSSSFDSTEAFF. In DNA, the CDR3 is TGTTCCAGCAGCTTCGACAGCACTGAAGCTTTCTTT.

Only a few counts were recorded for this clone. The rearrangement links TRBV15 to TRBJ1-1; tentatively, D is TRBD1 (6 bases). The V gene's germline CDR1 is LNHNV and CDR2 YYDKDF (reference sequence). This CDR3 contains 13 residues. V lost 0 bases, J lost 8 bases, and 10 bases lay in between. CDR3 DNA sequence: TGTGCCACCAGCAGAGAAACAGGGTTCGAAGCTTTCTTT. Its translation: CATSRETGFEAFF.

The chain joins TRBV7-6 to TRBJ2-5; D may be TRBD1 (5 bases). V lost 5 bases and J 4 bases, leaving 11 bases between the germline ends. The germline CDR1 and CDR2 sequences are SGHVS and FNYEAQ. This CDR3 is 13 amino acids long. This CDR3 reads CASSTDIRETQYF. The DNA of the CDR3 is TGTGCCAGCAGCACGGACATACGAGAGACCCAGTACTTC.

This clone was seen a few times. This CDR3 is CASSLAGGLTEAFF. CDR3 DNA sequence: TGCGCCAGCAGCTTGGCCGGGGGATTGACTGAAGCTTTCTTT. The genes are TRBV5-1 and TRBJ1-1, with D possibly TRBD1 on 5 matching bases. The CDR3 contains 14 residues. Germline CDR1 and CDR2: SGHRS and YFSETQ. V was cut by 0 bases and J by 5 bases, with 11 bases left in between.

The genes are TRBV28 and TRBJ2-3; no definite D call. The CDR3 loop spans 13 amino acids. V gave up 5 bases and J gave up 6 bases, with 12 bases separating them. CDR1 is MDHEN, CDR2 SYDVKM, per germline. The chain's CDR3 is CASSPPSLDTQYF. CDR3 nucleotide sequence: TGTGCCAGCAGTCCCCCCTCCCTGGATACGCAGTATTTT.

The rearrangement joins TRBV7-6 to TRBJ2-2; 7 nucleotides match TRBD1. CDR1 is SGHVS, CDR2 FNYEAQ, per germline. V gave up 1 base and J gave up 4 bases; unmatched junction bases: 6. This CDR3 region has 16 residues. The DNA for the CDR3 is TGTGCCAGCAGCTTAGGTGGGGCAGGGGGCACCGGGGAGCTGTTTTTT. It yields the protein CASSLGGAGGTGELFF.

The chain joins TRBV5-4 to TRBJ2-1, with 13 bases fitting TRBD2. This CDR3 is built from 15 residues. Germline V CDR1 and CDR2: SGHNT, YYREEE (reference sequence). V lost 4 bases and J lost 5; bases outside the gene matches: 3. This chain's CDR3 is CASSLGLAGDNEQFF. The CDR3 DNA sequence: TGTGCCAGCAGCCTTGGACTAGCGGGGGACAATGAGCAGTTCTTC.

CDR3 residues: CASSPRSRQIAGGPGYEQYF. The CDR3 nucleotides are TGTGCCAGTAGTCCACGCAGCAGACAGATAGCGGGAGGGCCCGGCTACGAGCAGTACTTC. The genes are TRBV19 and TRBJ2-7; the match to TRBD2 covers 11 bases. This CDR3 is 20 amino acids long. Germline V gene data show CDR1 as LNHDA and CDR2 as SQIVND (reference sequence). Trimming at V came to 5 bases and at J to 3 bases, leaving 21 bases not matched to a gene.